Listed below are T cell receptor beta chains from one sample, sequenced in a study of blood T cell repertoires in COVID-19. The assay was immunoSEQ multiplex PCR, and TCRdb's table has in-frame clones only and misses some. The sample holds approximately 150,000 clones, more than 75% seen once. The sequenced material came from peripheral blood. The receptors were gathered from a woman aged 80 or over with COVID-19, enrolled during active disease. Each CDR3 is given with its conserved first and last residue. The D gene is left open where the match is weak. The size of a clone is reported for some rows only, either as once, few or many, or as a class for expanded clones.

cdr3_aa cdr3_nt clone_size d_call j_call v_call
CSVDWQARDTQYF TGCAGCGTTGACTGGCAGGCCAGGGATACGCAGTATTTT . . TRBJ2-3 TRBV29-1
CAISERTATNEKLFF TGTGCCATCAGTGAGCGCACAGCAACTAATGAAAAACTGTTTTTT once . TRBJ1-4 TRBV10-3
CASRIGTVGRTEAFF TGTGCCAGCAGAATAGGGACAGTCGGGAGAACTGAAGCTTTCTTT . TRBD1 TRBJ1-1 TRBV6-5
CASGSREGHETQYF TGCGCCAGCGGCTCCCGGGAGGGCCATGAGACCCAGTACTTC . TRBD2 TRBJ2-5 TRBV5-1
CASPTSGRLQTQYF TGTGCCAGCCCCACTAGCGGGAGATTACAGACCCAGTACTTC . TRBD2 TRBJ2-5 TRBV6-6
CARSLGPVASGGNEQFF TGTGCCAGAAGCTTGGGGCCGGTGGCTAGCGGGGGGAATGAGCAGTTCTTC . TRBD2 TRBJ2-1 TRBV5-3
CASVGAGGSTGELFF TGCGCCAGCGTTGGAGCGGGAGGGAGCACCGGGGAGCTGTTTTTT few TRBD2 TRBJ2-2 TRBV5-1
CASSLYGVSMGETQYF TGTGCCAGCAGCTTGTACGGGGTATCCATGGGGGAGACCCAGTACTTC . . TRBJ2-5 TRBV5-6
CASSGSGNQPQHF TGTGCCAGTAGTGGTTCAGGGAACCAGCCCCAGCATTTT . . TRBJ1-5 TRBV19
CSVVSGNTEAFF TGCAGCGTTGTATCAGGGAACACTGAAGCTTTCTTT once . TRBJ1-1 TRBV29-1
CATRTVYGYTF TGTGCCACCCGGACAGTTTATGGCTACACCTTC . . TRBJ1-2 TRBV12-3/TRBV12-4
CASSHGDLGYNEQFF TGTGCCAGCAGCCACGGGGATTTGGGGTACAATGAGCAGTTCTTC . . TRBJ2-1 TRBV7-9
CASSPGAGENQPQHF TGTGCCAGCAGCCCAGGGGCAGGCGAGAATCAGCCCCAGCATTTT . . TRBJ1-5 TRBV9
CASSLLTGSGTGELFF TGTGCCAGCAGCCTACTTACAGGGTCGGGAACCGGGGAGCTGTTTTTT . . TRBJ2-2 TRBV14
CASSIDRDAGELFF TGTGCCAGTAGTATCGACAGGGACGCCGGGGAGCTGTTTTTT . TRBD1 TRBJ2-2 TRBV19
CASSLPGPQAFF TGTGCCAGCAGCCTCCCAGGGCCCCAAGCTTTCTTT . . TRBJ1-1 TRBV11-2
CASSLSTTGAWANVLTF TGTGCCAGCAGCTTATCCACCACAGGTGCTTGGGCCAACGTCCTGACTTTC . . TRBJ2-6 TRBV7-9
CASSPGTLGSGGTQYF TGTGCCAGCAGCCCCGGGACCCTAGGTAGCGGGGGGACCCAGTACTTC . TRBD2 TRBJ2-5 TRBV11-2
CASSTVGGGETQYF TGTGCCAGTAGTACCGTGGGAGGTGGGGAGACCCAGTACTTC . . TRBJ2-5 TRBV19
CASSIGQGGYGYTF TGTGCCAGTAGTATTGGTCAGGGTGGCTATGGCTACACCTTC . . TRBJ1-2 TRBV19
CASFTSGTYQETQYF TGTGCCAGCTTTACTAGCGGAACGTACCAAGAGACCCAGTACTTC . TRBD2 TRBJ2-5 TRBV6-1
CASRLPGNGYTF TGTGCCAGCAGGCTTCCAGGGAATGGCTACACCTTC . . TRBJ1-2 TRBV28
CASSAQQGGYGYTF TGTGCCAGCAGTGCCCAACAGGGTGGCTATGGCTACACCTTC once . TRBJ1-2 TRBV27
CASSENRGNSPLHF TGTGCCAGCAGTGAGAACAGGGGTAATTCACCCCTCCACTTT few TRBD1 TRBJ1-6 TRBV6-1
CAISELGTGGANTGELFF TGTGCCATCAGTGAGCTAGGGACAGGGGGCGCGAACACCGGGGAGCTGTTTTTT . TRBD1 TRBJ2-2 TRBV10-3
CASSQGAGGSYNEQFF TGCGCCAGCAGCCAAGGGGCGGGAGGATCCTACAATGAGCAGTTCTTC . TRBD2 TRBJ2-1 TRBV4-3
CASSQGAANEKLFF TGTGCCAGCAGCCAGGGGGCAGCTAATGAAAAACTGTTTTTT . TRBD1 TRBJ1-4 TRBV7-9
CASSSVGGRGAYNEQFF TGCGCCAGCAGCTCCGTAGGCGGGAGGGGTGCCTACAATGAGCAGTTCTTC once TRBD2 TRBJ2-1 TRBV5-1
CASSQKELYGYTF TGTGCCAGCTCCCAAAAAGAGCTCTATGGCTACACCTTC . . TRBJ1-2 TRBV18
CASSLLTENNEQFF TGTGCCAGCAGTTTACTGACGGAGAATAATGAGCAGTTCTTC . . TRBJ2-1 TRBV28
CASSQAQGNSPLHF TGTGCCAGCAGCCAAGCACAGGGGAATTCACCCCTCCACTTT . TRBD1 TRBJ1-6 TRBV3-1/TRBV3-2
CASSPHPDRGEQPQHF TGTGCCAGTAGTCCCCACCCCGACAGGGGGGAACAGCCCCAGCATTTT . TRBD1 TRBJ1-5 TRBV19
CSAGPRRGYGYTF TGCAGCGCGGGACCGCGAAGGGGCTATGGCTACACCTTC . . TRBJ1-2 TRBV29-1
CASSVDPGTVSGNTIYF TGTGCCAGCAGCGTAGACCCCGGGACAGTTTCTGGAAACACCATATATTTT . TRBD1 TRBJ1-3 TRBV9
CASSLYSYSGNTIYF TGTGCCAGCAGCTTGTACAGTTACTCTGGAAACACCATATATTTT . . TRBJ1-3 TRBV7-2
CASSPASGSTYTQYF TGCGCCAGCAGCCCCGCTAGCGGGAGTACATATACGCAGTATTTT . TRBD2 TRBJ2-3 TRBV4-3
CASSQGPRDTEAFF TGTGCCAGCAGCCAAGGGCCCAGGGACACTGAAGCTTTCTTT . . TRBJ1-1 TRBV7-2
CSVTGAESGYTF TGCAGCGTTACTGGGGCGGAGTCGGGCTACACCTTC . . TRBJ1-2 TRBV29-1
CASSIEGAGPTGELFF TGTGCCAGTAGTATAGAAGGGGCAGGCCCCACCGGGGAGCTGTTTTTT . . TRBJ2-2 TRBV19